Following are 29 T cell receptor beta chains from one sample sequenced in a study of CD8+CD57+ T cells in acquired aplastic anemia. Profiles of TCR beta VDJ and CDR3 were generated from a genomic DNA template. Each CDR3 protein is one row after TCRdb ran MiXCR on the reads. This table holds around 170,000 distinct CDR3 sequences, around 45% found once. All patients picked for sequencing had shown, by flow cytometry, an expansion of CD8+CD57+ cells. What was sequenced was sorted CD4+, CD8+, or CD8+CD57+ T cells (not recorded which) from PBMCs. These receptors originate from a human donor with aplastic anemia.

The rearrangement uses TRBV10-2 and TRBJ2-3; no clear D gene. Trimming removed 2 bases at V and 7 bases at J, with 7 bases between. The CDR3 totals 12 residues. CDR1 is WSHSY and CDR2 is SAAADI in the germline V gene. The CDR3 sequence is CASSEDGYTQYF. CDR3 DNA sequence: TGCGCCAGCAGTGAGGACGGGTATACGCAGTATTTT.

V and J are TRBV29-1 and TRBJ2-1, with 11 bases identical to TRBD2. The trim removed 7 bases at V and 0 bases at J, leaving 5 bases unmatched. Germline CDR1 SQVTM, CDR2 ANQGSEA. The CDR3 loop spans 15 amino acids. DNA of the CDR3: TGCAGCGCCTCGGGACTAGCGGCCTCCTACAATGAGCAGTTCTTC. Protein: CSASGLAASYNEQFF.

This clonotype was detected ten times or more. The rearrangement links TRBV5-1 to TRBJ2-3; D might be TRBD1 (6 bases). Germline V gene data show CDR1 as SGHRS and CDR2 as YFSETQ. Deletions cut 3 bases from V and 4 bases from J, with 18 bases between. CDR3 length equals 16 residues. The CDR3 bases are TGCGCCAGCAGCTCACAGGGTCGGGTGGGGGCAGATACGCAGTATTTT. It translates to CASSSQGRVGADTQYF.

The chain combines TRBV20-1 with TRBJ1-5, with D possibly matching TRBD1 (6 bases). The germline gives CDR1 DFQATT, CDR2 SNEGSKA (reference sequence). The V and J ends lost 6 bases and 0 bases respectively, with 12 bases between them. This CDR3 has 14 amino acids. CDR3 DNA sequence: TGCAGTGCGAGGACAGAGTATAGCAATCAGCCCCAGCATTTT. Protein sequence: CSARTEYSNQPQHF.

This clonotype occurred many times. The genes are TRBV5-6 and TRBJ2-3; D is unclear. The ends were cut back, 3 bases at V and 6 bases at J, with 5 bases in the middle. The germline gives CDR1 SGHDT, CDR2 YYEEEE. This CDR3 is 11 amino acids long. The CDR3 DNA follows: TGTGCCAGCAGCTCCCGGGATACGCAGTATTTT. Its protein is CASSSRDTQYF.

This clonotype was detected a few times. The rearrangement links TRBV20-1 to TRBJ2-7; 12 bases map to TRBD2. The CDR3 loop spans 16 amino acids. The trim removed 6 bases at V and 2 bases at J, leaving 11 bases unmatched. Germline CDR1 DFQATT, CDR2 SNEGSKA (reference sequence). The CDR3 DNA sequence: TGCAGTGCAAGACTAGCGGGAGCGAAGATTGCCTACGAGCAGTACTTC. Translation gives CSARLAGAKIAYEQYF.

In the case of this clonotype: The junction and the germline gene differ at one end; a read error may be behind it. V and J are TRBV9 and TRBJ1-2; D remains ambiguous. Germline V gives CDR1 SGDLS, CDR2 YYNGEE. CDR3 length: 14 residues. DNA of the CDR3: TGTGCCAGCAGCGTGGGAACGTCTAACTATAGCTACACCTTC. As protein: CASSVGTSNYSYTF.

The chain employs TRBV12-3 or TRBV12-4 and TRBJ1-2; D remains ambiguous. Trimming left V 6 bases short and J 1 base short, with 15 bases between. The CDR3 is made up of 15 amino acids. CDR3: CASRPSPMVNYGYTF. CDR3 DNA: TGTGCCAGCAGGCCCTCCCCTATGGTTAACTATGGCTACACCTTC.

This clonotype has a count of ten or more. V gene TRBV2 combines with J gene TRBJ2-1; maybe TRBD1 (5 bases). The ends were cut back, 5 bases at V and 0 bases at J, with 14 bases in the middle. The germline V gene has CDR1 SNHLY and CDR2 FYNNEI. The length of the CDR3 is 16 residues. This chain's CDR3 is CASSIQAQSSYNEQFF. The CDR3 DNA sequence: TGTGCCAGCAGTATACAGGCCCAAAGCTCCTACAATGAGCAGTTCTTC.

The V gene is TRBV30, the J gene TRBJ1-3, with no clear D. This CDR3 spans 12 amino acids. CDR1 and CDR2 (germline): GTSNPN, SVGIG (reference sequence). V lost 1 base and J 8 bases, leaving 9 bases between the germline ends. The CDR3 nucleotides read TGTGCCTGGAGTGAGTGGGGAGACACCATATATTTT. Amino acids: CAWSEWGDTIYF.

CDR3 in amino acids: CATSSSFTGTQVDNYGYTF. The CDR3, as DNA: TGTGCCACCAGCAGCTCATTCACAGGGACCCAGGTTGATAACTATGGCTACACCTTC. The chain couples TRBV15 to TRBJ1-2; tentatively, D is TRBD1 (6 bases). The CDR3 totals 19 residues. Trimming removed 3 bases from V and 1 base from J, with 24 bases in between. The germline gives CDR1 LNHNV, CDR2 YYDKDF (reference sequence). Drawing the rest from reference TRBV15 and TRBJ1-2, the complete variable domain is DAMVIQNPRYQVTQFGKPVTLSCSQTLNHNVMYWYQQKSSQAPKLLFHYYDKDFNNEADTPDNFQSRRPNTSFCFLDIRSPGLGDTAMYLCATSSSFTGTQVDNYGYTFGSGTRLTVV.

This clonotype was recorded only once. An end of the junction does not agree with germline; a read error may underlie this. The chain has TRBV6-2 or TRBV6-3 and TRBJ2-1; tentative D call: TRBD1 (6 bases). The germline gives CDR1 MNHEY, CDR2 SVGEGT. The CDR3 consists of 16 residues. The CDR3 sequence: CASRYGDKGTYNEQFF. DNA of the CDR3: TGTGCCAGCCGTTACGGGGACAAGGGAACCTACAATGAGCAGTTCTTC.

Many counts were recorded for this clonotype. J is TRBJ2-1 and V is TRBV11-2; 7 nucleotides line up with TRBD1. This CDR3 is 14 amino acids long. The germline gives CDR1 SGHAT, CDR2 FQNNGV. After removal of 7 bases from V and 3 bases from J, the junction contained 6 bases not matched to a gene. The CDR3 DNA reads TGTGCCAGCACCCGGGACAGCCTCTACAATGAGCAGTTCTTC. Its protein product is CASTRDSLYNEQFF.

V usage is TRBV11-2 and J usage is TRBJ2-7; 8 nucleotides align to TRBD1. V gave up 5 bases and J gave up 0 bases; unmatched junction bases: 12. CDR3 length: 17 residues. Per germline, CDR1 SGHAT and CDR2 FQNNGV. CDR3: CASSPGQVLESSYEQYF. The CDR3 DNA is TGTGCCAGCAGCCCGGGACAGGTGTTAGAGAGCTCCTACGAGCAGTACTTC. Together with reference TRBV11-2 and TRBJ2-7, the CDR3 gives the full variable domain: EAGVAQSPRYKIIEKRQSVAFWCNPISGHATLYWYQQILGQGPKLLIQFQNNGVVDDSQLPKDRFSAERLKGVDSTLKIQPAKLEDSAVYLCASSPGQVLESSYEQYFGPGTRLTVT.

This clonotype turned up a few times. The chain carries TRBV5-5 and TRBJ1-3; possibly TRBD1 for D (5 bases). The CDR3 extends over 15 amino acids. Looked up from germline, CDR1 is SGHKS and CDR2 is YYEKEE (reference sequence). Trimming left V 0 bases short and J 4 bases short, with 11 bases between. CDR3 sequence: CASSLGRGSGNTIYF. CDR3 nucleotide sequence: TGTGCCAGCAGCTTGGGGAGGGGATCCGGAAACACCATATATTTT.

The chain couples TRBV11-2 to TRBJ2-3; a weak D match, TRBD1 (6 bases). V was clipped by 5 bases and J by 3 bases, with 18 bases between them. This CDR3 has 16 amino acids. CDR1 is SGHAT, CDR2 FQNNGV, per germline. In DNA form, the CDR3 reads TGTGCCAGCAGCAAACAGACGGACAGCCGAACAGATACGCAGTATTTT. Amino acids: CASSKQTDSRTDTQYF.

For the CDR3, the DNA is TGTGCCAGTAGTTCGAACCGGGACAGGGGACGTGAAGCTTTCTTT. Protein product: CASSSNRDRGREAFF. This chain joins TRBV19 and TRBJ1-1, with 10 bases that match TRBD1. This CDR3 is 15 amino acids long. Germline CDR1 is LNHDA and CDR2 is SQIVND (reference sequence). Trimming took 5 bases from V and 7 from J; bases not matched to a gene: 10.

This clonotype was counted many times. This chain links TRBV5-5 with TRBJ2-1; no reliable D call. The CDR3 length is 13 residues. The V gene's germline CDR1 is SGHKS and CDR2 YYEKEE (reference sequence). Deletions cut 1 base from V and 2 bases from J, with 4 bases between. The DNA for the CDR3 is TGTGCCAGCAGCTTGAACCCCTACAATGAGCAGTTCTTC. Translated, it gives CASSLNPYNEQFF.

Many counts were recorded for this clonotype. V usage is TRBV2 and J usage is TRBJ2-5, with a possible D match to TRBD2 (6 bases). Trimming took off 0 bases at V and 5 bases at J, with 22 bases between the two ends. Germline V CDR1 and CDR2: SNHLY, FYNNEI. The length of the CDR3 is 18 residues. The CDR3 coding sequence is TGTGCCAGCAGTGAAGCGGATATAGCGGACCTAACGAAGGAGACCCAGTACTTC. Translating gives CASSEADIADLTKETQYF.

Here the CDR3 reads CAWTGTEAYEQYF. The CDR3 DNA reads as TGTGCCTGGACCGGGACGGAAGCCTACGAGCAGTACTTC. J is TRBJ2-7 and V is TRBV30; D is perhaps TRBD1 or TRBD2 (5 bases each). Germline assignment: CDR1 GTSNPN and CDR2 SVGIG (reference sequence). The germline V and J ends were trimmed by 4 bases and 2 bases, with 12 bases remaining between them. This CDR3 is built from 13 residues.

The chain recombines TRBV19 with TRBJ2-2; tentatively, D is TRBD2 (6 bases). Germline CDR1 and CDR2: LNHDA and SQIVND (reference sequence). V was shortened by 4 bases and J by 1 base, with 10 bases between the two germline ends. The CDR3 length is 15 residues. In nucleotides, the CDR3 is TGTGCCAGTAGTACCGGGACTCTGAACACCGGGGAGCTGTTTTTT. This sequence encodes CASSTGTLNTGELFF.

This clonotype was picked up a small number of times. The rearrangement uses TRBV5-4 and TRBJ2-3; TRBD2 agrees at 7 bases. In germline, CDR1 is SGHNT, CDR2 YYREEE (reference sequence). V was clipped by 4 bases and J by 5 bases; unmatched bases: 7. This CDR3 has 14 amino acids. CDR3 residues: CASSAAGVQDTQYF. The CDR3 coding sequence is TGTGCCAGCAGCGCTGCGGGAGTGCAAGATACGCAGTATTTT.

The CDR3 DNA is TGCAGTGCTGGACCGGGACAGTATAGCAATCAGCCCCAGCATTTT. This codes for CSAGPGQYSNQPQHF. V gene TRBV20-1 combines with J gene TRBJ1-5, with TRBD1 matching 7 bases. Germline V CDR1 and CDR2: DFQATT, SNEGSKA (reference sequence). CDR3 size: 15 residues. V shed 5 bases and J 0 bases; nucleotides not matched to a gene: 7.

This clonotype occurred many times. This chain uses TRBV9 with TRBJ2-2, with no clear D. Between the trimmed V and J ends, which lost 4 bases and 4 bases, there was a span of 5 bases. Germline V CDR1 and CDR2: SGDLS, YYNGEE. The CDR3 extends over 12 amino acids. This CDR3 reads CASSPLTGELFF. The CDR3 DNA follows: TGTGCCAGCAGCCCCCTCACCGGGGAGCTGTTTTTT.

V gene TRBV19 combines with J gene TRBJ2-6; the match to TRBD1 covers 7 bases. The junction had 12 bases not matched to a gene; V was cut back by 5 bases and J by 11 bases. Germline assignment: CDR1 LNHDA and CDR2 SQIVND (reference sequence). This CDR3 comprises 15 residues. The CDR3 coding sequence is TGTGCCAGTAGTCCAAAGGGGACAGCCGCCTACGTCCTGACTTTC. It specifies CASSPKGTAAYVLTF.

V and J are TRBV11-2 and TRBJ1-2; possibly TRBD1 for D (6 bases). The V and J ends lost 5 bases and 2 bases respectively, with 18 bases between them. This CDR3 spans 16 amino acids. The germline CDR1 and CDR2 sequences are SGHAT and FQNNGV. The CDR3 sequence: CASSAPSRGANYGYTF. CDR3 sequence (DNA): TGTGCCAGCAGCGCCCCTTCGCGGGGGGCCAACTATGGCTACACCTTC.

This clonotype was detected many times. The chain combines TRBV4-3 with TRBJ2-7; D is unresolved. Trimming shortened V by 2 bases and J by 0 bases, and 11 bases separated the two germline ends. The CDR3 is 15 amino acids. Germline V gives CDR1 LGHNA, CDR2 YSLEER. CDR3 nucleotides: TGCGCCAGCAGCCAAAGCCCTCTTCTCTCCTACGAGCAGTACTTC. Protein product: CASSQSPLLSYEQYF.

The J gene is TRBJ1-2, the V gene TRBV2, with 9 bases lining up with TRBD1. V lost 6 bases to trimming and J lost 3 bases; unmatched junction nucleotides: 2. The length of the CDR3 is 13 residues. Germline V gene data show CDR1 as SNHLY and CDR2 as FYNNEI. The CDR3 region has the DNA TGTGCCAGCAGGGGGGACAGGGACTATGGCTACACCTTC. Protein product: CASRGDRDYGYTF.

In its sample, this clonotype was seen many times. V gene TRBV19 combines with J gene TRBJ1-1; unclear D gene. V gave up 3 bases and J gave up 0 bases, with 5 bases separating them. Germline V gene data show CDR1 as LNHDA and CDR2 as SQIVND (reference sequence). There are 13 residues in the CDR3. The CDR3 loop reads CASSIRVNTEAFF. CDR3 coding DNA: TGTGCCAGTAGTATTAGGGTGAACACTGAAGCTTTCTTT.